The 10 T cell receptor beta chains below were found in one sample sequenced in a study. TCRdb processed the 5' RACE reads anew with MiXCR; each CDR3 protein has one entry. Altogether approximately 23,000 distinct CDR3 sequences are present, around 30% being singletons, with the ten largest covering 2% to 2.5%. What was sequenced was tumor-infiltrating naive CD4+ T cells sorted from the breast tumor. Indicated subset: naive CD4+ T cells, CD4+CD45RA+CD25-. These receptors originate from a female donor with breast cancer.

As concerns this clonotype: Being one base from a much bigger clone, this may be a read error. In this CDR3 the conserved last residue, phenylalanine or tryptophan, is missing, so a read error is likely. The chain joins TRBV2 to TRBJ2-7; perhaps TRBD2 as D (6 bases). This CDR3 spans 13 amino acids. CDR1 SNHLY and CDR2 FYNNEI come from the germline V gene. V gave up 8 bases and J gave up 0 bases, with 11 bases separating them. DNA of the CDR3: TGTGCCAGCGGTTGGACTAACTCCTACGAGCAGTACCTC. Translation: CASGWTNSYEQYL.

A note on this clonotype: The final CDR3 position lacks the conserved phenylalanine or tryptophan, pointing to a likely read error. The genes are TRBV7-9 and TRBJ2-7, with D hard to call. Between the trimmed V and J ends, which lost 5 bases and 0 bases, there was a span of 8 bases. Germline CDR1 SEHNR, CDR2 FQNEAQ (reference sequence). The CDR3 has 13 residues. The CDR3, as DNA: TGTGCCAGCAGCAAGGACGACTCCTACGAGCAGTACATC. This sequence encodes CASSKDDSYEQYI.

A word on this clonotype: Given a much more abundant clone one base away, this may be a read error. The genes are TRBV7-2 and TRBJ1-5, with a possible D match to TRBD1 (5 bases). CDR3 size: 14 residues. V was shortened by 4 bases and J by 1 base, with 8 bases between the two germline ends. CDR1 and CDR2 (germline): SGHTA, FQGNSA. The CDR3 reads CASSWGNSNQPQHF. CDR3 nucleotide sequence: TGTGCCAGCAGCTGGGGGAACAGCAATCAGCCCCAGCATTTT.

As regards this clonotype: This may arise from a read error, as a much more abundant clone is one base away. The rearrangement uses TRBV19 and TRBJ2-1, with 10 bases that match TRBD2. Germline lookup yields CDR1 LNHDA and CDR2 SQIVND (reference sequence). The V and J ends lost 7 bases and 1 base, in that order; junction bases with no gene match: 4. This CDR3 comprises 15 residues. The CDR3 sequence is CASNISGRSYNEQFF. The CDR3 bases are TGTGCCAGTAATATTAGCGGGAGGTCCTACAATGAGCAGTTCTTC.

The table lists this clonotype with many counts. This chain uses TRBV20-1 with TRBJ2-4; D gene uncertain. The CDR3 is 14 amino acids. Germline CDR1 and CDR2: DFQATT and SNEGSKA (reference sequence). V was clipped by 2 bases and J by 1 base, with 9 bases between them. The CDR3 here is CSARKDGAKNIQYF. CDR3 nucleotide sequence: TGCAGTGCTAGAAAGGACGGGGCCAAAAACATTCAGTACTTC.

A few counts support this clonotype. The rearrangement uses TRBV7-8 and TRBJ1-2, with 9 bases fitting TRBD1. Germline V gene sequence: CDR1 SGHVS, CDR2 FQNEAQ. The V segment lost 1 base and the J segment 4 bases; nucleotides outside the gene matches: 4. This CDR3 contains 15 residues. Here the CDR3 reads CASSLVGQGPYGYTF. CDR3 coding DNA: TGTGCCAGCAGCTTAGTGGGACAGGGTCCCTATGGCTACACCTTC.

In the case of this clonotype: A read error may be the cause here, since a much bigger clone is one base away. V and J are TRBV7-6 and TRBJ1-1; unclear D gene. V lost 3 bases and J 1 base, leaving 9 bases between the germline ends. The CDR3 sequence is 14 residues long. Germline lookup yields CDR1 SGHVS and CDR2 FNYEAQ. The CDR3 here is CASSFRSGNTEAFF. CDR3 nucleotides: TGTGCCAGCAGCTTTAGATCCGGGAACACTGAAGCTTTCTTT.

As regards this clonotype: Being one base from a much bigger clone, this may be a read error. V gene TRBV6-6 combines with J gene TRBJ1-5; D call uncertain. The germline CDR1 and CDR2 sequences are MNHNY and SVGAGI (reference sequence). The CDR3 totals 16 residues. The CDR3 reads CTSSYPSSGSNQPQHF. The CDR3 region has the DNA TGTACCAGCAGTTACCCAAGTTCTGGGAGCAATCAGCCCCAGCATTTT.

The V and J genes are TRBV29-1 and TRBJ1-3, with no clear D. This CDR3 is 14 amino acids long. Germline V gene lookup returns CDR1 SQVTM and CDR2 ANQGSEA. V was cut by 3 bases and J by 0 bases, with 9 bases left in between. In nucleotides, the CDR3 is TGCAGCGTTGAGGGTCCGGACTCTGGAAACACCATATATTTT. Its protein is CSVEGPDSGNTIYF.

The table lists this clonotype with a few counts. This rearrangement joins TRBV15 to TRBJ2-7; possible D gene TRBD2, 6 bases. Germline V CDR1 and CDR2: LNHNV, YYDKDF (reference sequence). The CDR3 totals 17 residues. The V gene lost 0 bases and the J gene lost 5 bases, with 20 bases spanning the gap. The DNA of the CDR3 is TGTGCCACCAGCAGAGATGGAGGAGGGACCCGGAACCACGAGCAGTACTTC. It yields the protein CATSRDGGGTRNHEQYF.